The source of this T cell receptor (beta chain) is a study of OX40 agonist ivuxolimab in advanced cancers. The study's findings and limits: Averaged across samples, CD8+ T cells carried more expanded clones than CD4+ did. Part of the nonresponder group also had normalized T-cell clonal expansion that was low.

As concerns this clone: Its antigen is unidentified.

Samples of blood were obtained at baseline, on cycle 4 day 1, and on cycle 7 day 1. The method was immunoSEQ multiplex PCR; TCRdb's version includes in-frame clones alone and lacks a portion of them. This table has 100,000 or so clones, about 86% appearing once. This CDR3 has 14 amino acids. J lost 3 bases, V lost 8 bases, and 10 bases had no gene match. Germline CDR1 is MNHNS and CDR2 is SASEGT. The chain combines TRBV6-1 with TRBJ2-7; 7 positions agree with TRBD1. Sequencing was performed on CD4+ or CD8+ T cells sorted from blood, taken in a trial of the OX40 agonist ivuxolimab. The clonotype comes from an adult with an advanced solid tumor such as melanoma, head and neck, liver or kidney cancer. In DNA form, the CDR3 reads TGTGCCAGCGCCCGAGGGGACAGTCACTACGAGCAGTACTTC. Its translation: CASARGDSHYEQYF.